This T cell receptor beta chain was obtained from a study of blood T cell repertoires in COVID-19. This CDR3 has 13 amino acids. Trimming shortened V by 0 bases and J by 5 bases, and 7 bases separated the two germline ends. Germline lookup yields CDR1 MRHNA and CDR2 SNTAGT. In the study's own analysis: Reference gene primer amplification in the assay estimated nucleated cell counts. The method was immunoSEQ multiplex PCR; TCRdb's version includes in-frame clones alone and lacks a portion of them. From that table come the V and J calls and clone size; the DNA was used to work out D and trimming. Seen here are some 370,000 clones, more than 70% observed once, and the top ten hold roughly 10%. Seattle enrolled patients during active infection and tracked them longitudinally.

Sequencing was done on a sample of peripheral blood. V and J are TRBV6-4 and TRBJ1-1; D is ambiguous. The receptor was derived from a woman in her twenties or thirties with COVID-19, enrolled during active disease. Here the CDR3 reads CASSDSDGTEAFF. DNA for the CDR3: TGTGCCAGCAGTGACTCCGACGGGACTGAAGCTTTCTTT.